The TCR beta chain described here comes from a study of OX40 agonist ivuxolimab in advanced cancers. In terms of the full investigation: Ivuxolimab was an agonistic, fully human IgG2 monoclonal antibody directed against OX40 (CD134), a costimulatory receptor. The point of sequencing TCRbeta in the periphery was to test whether ivuxolimab changed TCR sequence diversity and drove clonal T-cell expansion. The paper describes the monotherapy dose-escalation part (N ≈ 51 patients) of the phase I trial of ivuxolimab. Intravenous ivuxolimab was administered to patients every 2 weeks at six dose levels: 0.01, 0.1, 0.3, 1.5, 3 and 10 mg/kg. Of the roughly 52 patients in dose escalation, some 19 had hepatocellular carcinoma, about 15 had melanoma, 9 had renal cell carcinoma and 9 had head and neck cancer. Three dose-escalation patients achieved partial responses, one with hepatocellular carcinoma and two with cutaneous melanoma. Patients were allowed to have had prior anti-PD-1, anti-PD-L1 or anti-CTLA-4 therapy, and approximately 40% of the dose-escalation patients had been treated with checkpoint inhibitors. A male proportion of roughly 80% and a mean age of approximately 61 years, ranging from roughly 23 to 85, were recorded for the dose-escalation cohort.

Overall results and qualifications from the work: The antigen specificity of the peripheral T cells that underwent clonal expansion was not determined. At doses of 0.1 to 3.0 mg/kg, clonal expansion of both CD4+ and CD8+ T cells in blood was seen between baseline and week 6. Low levels of normalized T-cell clonal expansion were also shown by some nonresponding patients. In the 0.1-3.0 mg/kg groups, partial responders had among the lowest normalized peripheral clonal expansion, particularly in CD8+ T cells. After ivuxolimab, expanded clones were on average more numerous among CD8+ T cells than among CD4+ T cells.

A remark on this clone: Its antigen is currently not known. No quality values exist for individual bases; no much larger clone is one base distant.

Genomic DNA was extracted from sorted cells for sequencing of the TCRbeta CDR3 region. The immunoSEQ Assay was used to sequence the TCRbeta CDR3 regions. TCRdb provides this immuneACCESS table in a form limited to in-frame rearrangements. Some clones are lacking; in checked studies, under half of them reflect an unresolved V gene, and why the rest are absent is not known. The sample table records 81,000 or so clones; 85% to 95% of these occur just once. Clones ranked in the top ten supply roughly 13% of the sample. Taken from cysteine to phenylalanine, the CDR3 has 16 residues. Only the CDR3 DNA is retained, 48 bases long and in frame from the first base. From the germline V gene, CDR1 is SQVTM and CDR2 is ANQGSEA. V was cut back by 1 base and J by 4 bases, leaving a gap of 17 bases between them. Patients with a history of autoimmune disease or receiving systemic immunosuppression were excluded from the trial. In every dose cohort, peripheral blood was drawn for TCR sequencing at baseline, cycle 4 day 1, and cycle 7 day 1. The samples were taken from a phase I, first-in-human, multicenter, open-label dose-escalation trial of ivuxolimab. Adults with locally advanced or metastatic melanoma, renal cell, hepatocellular, or head and neck squamous cell carcinoma were enrolled in the trial. CD4+ and CD8+ T cells were sorted separately from peripheral blood before TCR sequencing.

The sample was CD4+ or CD8+ T cells sorted from blood, taken in a trial of the OX40 agonist ivuxolimab. The sequence derives from an adult with an advanced solid tumor such as melanoma, head and neck, liver or kidney cancer. Recombination joined TRBV29-1 with TRBJ2-1; no D gene is confidently identified. The nucleotides are TGCAGCGTTGAAGGAGCTCCTCTCAATAATTACAATGAGCAGTTCTTC. It translates as CSVEGAPLNNYNEQFF.